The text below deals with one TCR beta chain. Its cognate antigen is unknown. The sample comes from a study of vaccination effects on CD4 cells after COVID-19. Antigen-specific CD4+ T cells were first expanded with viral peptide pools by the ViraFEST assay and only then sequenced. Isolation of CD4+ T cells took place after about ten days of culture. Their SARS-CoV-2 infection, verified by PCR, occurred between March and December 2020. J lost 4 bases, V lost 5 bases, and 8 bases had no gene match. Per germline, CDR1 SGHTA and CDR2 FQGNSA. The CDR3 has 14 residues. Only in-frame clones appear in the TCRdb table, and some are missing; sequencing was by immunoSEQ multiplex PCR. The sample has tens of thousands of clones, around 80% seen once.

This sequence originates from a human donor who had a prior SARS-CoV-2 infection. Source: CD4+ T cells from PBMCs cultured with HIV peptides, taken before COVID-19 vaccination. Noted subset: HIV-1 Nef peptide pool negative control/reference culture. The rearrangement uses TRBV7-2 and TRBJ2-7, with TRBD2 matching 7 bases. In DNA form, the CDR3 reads TGTGCCAGCAGCACGAGGGGAGGGTATTACGAGCAGTACTTC. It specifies CASSTRGGYYEQYF.